The text below deals with one T cell receptor beta chain. The specificity of this receptor is unknown. The record has no base qualities; no much larger clone is one base away. The cohort consisted of hundreds of healthy bone marrow donors. At the time of sampling, every cohort member was nominally healthy, though immune exposures that went unrecorded were likely present. The donor was CMV seronegative and belonged to the group of around 350 seronegative cohort members. Each donor provided a peripheral blood sample, and peripheral blood mononuclear cells were used for TCR beta sequencing. The Qiagen DNeasy Blood Extraction Kit was used to extract genomic DNA from the blood cell samples. The source of the sample is a study of cytomegalovirus exposure and HLA in healthy donors (dated by TCRdb to 2016 to 2017). With respect to the entire study: An earlier analysis of some 550 of the donors reported more than 250 Gb of sequence data and 100 million to 130 million unique TCR beta sequences from about 180 million T cells. Roughly 300 gigabases of sequencing data and 80 million or so unique TCR sequences were included in an early release covering about 600 HLA-typed donors. The genetic ancestry cluster associated with self-reported Caucasian donors included over 65% of the roughly 400 genotyped donors. The study was designed to test whether signatures of past pathogen exposure could be identified by cataloging public T cell receptors. The study used immunosequencing to profile the T cell repertoires of about 670 subjects and linked those repertoires to cytomegalovirus serostatus. In addition to the first cohort of about 650 subjects, a separate validation cohort of 120 different subjects was used. High-throughput TCR immunosequencing, statistical association of individual TCRs with disease status, and machine learning were combined to predict cytomegalovirus infection status. In a later analysis, previously published TCR beta repertoires from several hundred donors were re-analyzed and high-resolution HLA genotyping was added so that TCR occurrence patterns could be studied. Rather than using new phenotypic data, the later analysis identified candidate immune exposures from TCR beta sequences and from how often those sequences occurred across donors. In an earlier analysis of 587 of the donors, high-throughput TCR beta sequencing was used to judge whether each TCR beta V gene segment behaved as functional or pseudogenic. Donor age, sex, ethnicity and CMV serostatus were compiled alongside the repertoire data. Genome-wide SNP genotypes for about 65% of the roughly 670 donors were used in a later genetic analysis, which treated that subset as a discovery cohort. Every repertoire in the discovery cohort had been generated on one and the same sequencing platform. HLA typing included class I and class II loci at four-digit resolution. The number of donors typed differed by locus, with roughly 629-640 for A, B, C, DRB1 and DQB1, roughly 550 for DQA1, 600 to 610 for DPA1, and 450 to 480 for DPB1. Four to six DR-DQ haplotypes were handled as single units for association and clustering, since linkage in the cohort was strong. Among about 370 genotyped donors of the cohort, an average of roughly 230,000 unique TCR beta nucleotide sequences was sequenced per donor, of which about 19% were non-productive. General study outcomes and caveats: A cluster of highly shared sequence variants was judged likely to represent a technical artifact of the sequencing pipeline. According to a later analysis, TCR association rates differed among HLA loci, with DRB1 alleles showing the most associated TCRs and HLA-C alleles showing the fewest. The classifier was reported to diagnose cytomegalovirus status with high specificity and sensitivity in both the original and validation cohorts. In a later analysis, 16,951 TCR beta sequences were associated with specific HLA alleles at a false discovery rate of 0.05. Only TCR beta chains were sequenced in this cohort, and the absence of alpha or paired-chain data limited detectable features. Compared with the roughly 700-donor mean, donors in an Asian-associated ancestry cluster had fewer N-insertions in productive TCRs, according to a later genetic analysis. V-gene and J-gene trimming of TCR beta chains was associated with a missense DCLRE1C variant in a later genetic analysis, and the association was replicated in an independent cohort. The study listed over 150 TCR beta chains as associated with cytomegalovirus. The authors suggested that the approach could potentially be generalized to other disease states and immunological phenotypes. While some public TCRs were present in many individuals, most TCR sequences turned up only very rarely across donors. Because the 87-base-pair reads could not distinguish some IMGT-functional V segments, including TRBV6-2 and TRBV6-3, those segments were excluded. In a later analysis, several top co-occurrence clusters were reported to appear linked to parvovirus B19, influenza, CMV and Epstein-Barr virus. Linkage disequilibrium might explain the correlated functional status among segregating V segments, but an unknown experimental factor could not be excluded. Three of the identified cytomegalovirus-associated TCR beta chains were confirmed in vitro to be specific for cytomegalovirus antigens. According to a later analysis, most CMV-associated TCR beta chains appeared to be HLA-restricted, and the HLA associations seemed to be driven largely by CMV exposure. HLA typing was unavailable for some donors at each locus, so association tests used only the typed subset. The presence/absence analyses assumed that sequencing depth was roughly uniform across donors, and that assumption may not be true. Compared with equally common non-associated chains, HLA-associated TCR beta chains in a later analysis were more clonally expanded and had lower generation probabilities. In an earlier analysis of under 600 of the donors, most TCR beta V segments were observed in productive rearrangements about 90% or about 30% of the time, broadly matching IMGT annotations. A further reported finding was that TCR beta sequences accurately predicted the HLA-A and HLA-B alleles for most subjects in the first cohort. The earlier analysis of some 540 of the donors excluded roughly 17 rarely observed V segments, including chromosome 9 orphons, because counts were too low. For the cohort, immune exposure information was limited to CMV serostatus. When HLA alleles, especially DR and DQ, strongly co-occurred, attributing TCR associations to individual alleles was difficult.

The method behind the library was the immunoSEQ multiplex PCR assay. For the multiplex PCR, a mixture combining 60 forward primers for TCR Vbeta segments and 13 reverse primers for TCR Jbeta segments was used. Amplification of the CDR3 region of rearranged TCR beta genes was performed with a multiplex PCR assay on genomic DNA. The Illumina HiSeq System was used to sequence the amplified TCR beta libraries as 87-base-pair reads. In the authors' own workflow: Across the 670 or so repertoires, a later analysis counted around 80 million unique TCR beta chains, some 11 million of which were shared by at least two donors. A nearest-neighbor algorithm error-corrected the raw reads and collapsed the reads into unique sequences, merging closely related sequences to remove PCR and sequencing errors. To assign V, D and J gene segments, CDR3 sequences were aligned to IMGT reference sequences. Each retained sequence needed at least a six-nucleotide match to both a V gene segment and a J gene segment. Rearrangements were classified as productive when the CDR3 lacked stop codons and remained in frame with V and J, and all other rearrangements were classified as non-productive. Following IMGT convention, CDR3 was defined as the stretch from the second conserved V-encoded cysteine to the conserved J-encoded phenylalanine. The earlier analysis of 450 to 750 of the donors excluded any sequence lacking an unambiguous match to a single V gene segment. In an earlier analysis of approximately 610 of the donors, V segments were called functional above 56.7% productive rearrangements and were called segregating when the between-donor standard deviation exceeded 5%. To diagnose cytomegalovirus status from the catalog of TCR beta chain sequences, a statistical classification framework was built. In a later analysis, TCR nucleotide sequences were compared against IMGT/GENE-DB human TR gene sequences so that V and J genes could be assigned. The TCRdist pipeline was used in a later analysis to assign CDR3 sequences and most-parsimonious VDJ recombination scenarios. In a later analysis, every TCR beta chain was defined by the combination of its CDR3 amino acid sequence and its V-gene family, and reads without a unique V-gene family were dropped. In a later analysis, several hundred highly shared, low-generation-probability nucleotide sequences were removed to address suspected cross-contamination and a sequencing artifact. In a later analysis, a clonal expansion index for each public chain was calculated from normalized within-repertoire ranks of inferred template counts. In a later analysis, generation probabilities were computed with a VDJ recombination model fitted to out-of-frame rearrangements, and the resulting probabilities were checked against IGoR. In a later analysis, TCR-TCR, TCR-HLA and TCR-CMV co-occurrence was scored with hypergeometric tests, and a repertoire-size bias correction was applied to TCR pairs. A later analysis estimated false discovery rates by permuting HLA or CMV assignments 20 times. In a later analysis, co-occurring TCRs were grouped using DBSCAN, and TCRdist sequence similarity was added for clustering within HLA-allele-positive subsets. Co-occurrence clustering excluded repertoires with fewer than 30,000 or more than 120,000 public chains, plus five with anomalous nucleotide sharing. The immuneACCESS repertoire file appears here via TCRdb, limited to in-frame rearrangements. These files lack a portion of the clones; in checked studies, under half of the deficit traces to unresolved V genes, and the cause of the others is not known. Clonal size and the V and J genes are those of that table, whereas D and trimming came from the DNA. For this sample there are some 150,000 clones; roughly four fifths appear just once. Together, the top ten hold about 13% of the sample.

Relative to germline, V is missing 2 bases and J is missing 8 bases, with 7 bases of the junction outside any gene match. According to the germline V gene (reference sequence), CDR1 reads MNHEY and CDR2 reads SMNVEV. The CDR3 contains 15 residues, cysteine and phenylalanine counted. The CDR3 DNA has 45 bases and is translated from base 1. Sequenced input: PBMCs. In this chain, TRBV27 is recombined with TRBJ1-4, with 8 bases in between that match TRBD1. This receptor was identified in a woman aged 50 to 60 in good health and CMV-seronegative. The CDR3 in this case is CASSLNGQGYEKLFF. The nucleotides read TGTGCCAGCAGTTTAAACGGACAGGGTTACGAAAAACTGTTTTTT.